This T cell receptor beta chain appears in the sequencing data of a study of coeliac disease (dated by TCRdb to between 2020 and 2023). Study-level background: Coeliac patients were classed as newly diagnosed active disease, refractory coeliac disease type I, or disease controlled by a gluten-free diet. High-resolution HLA typing was unavailable, so biased TRBV7-2 usage was queried as a proof of principle. TRB sequencing succeeded for samples from just over 26 subjects, including 20 to 25 paired bulk unsorted intraepithelial and lamina propria cell samples. The study set out to describe the TR repertoires of small intestinal T cells in active coeliac disease, refractory type I coeliac disease, and coeliac disease treated with a gluten-free diet. The study applied next-generation sequencing of rearranged TRB and TRG CDR3 regions to small intestinal lymphocyte fractions from coeliac and non-coeliac patients. The full study included around 30 patients: approximately 22 with serologically confirmed coeliac disease and 8 controls with non-small intestinal disorders. Summary of the overall study and its limitations: TRB and TRG repertoires of active coeliac intraepithelial and lamina propria samples showed lower clonality than controls, suggesting recruitment of diverse T cells. The separation of intraepithelial from lamina propria cells did not yield high-purity fractions, so cross-contamination between compartments was possible. Published gliadin-specific TRB sequences turned up in about 45% of the 18 coeliac lamina propria samples, compared with only 1 of 6 controls. The authors considered the approach unsuitable for unbiased detection of gliadin-specific T cells, which are scarce and rarely shared between patients. TRB repertoires were found to be largely private, with most amino acid sequences unique to one sample, and no significant difference in V-gene usage was found between disease groups.

Aliquots of fewer than 650,000 cells were frozen in DMSO/FBS in liquid nitrogen, and a single aliquot per fraction was used for sequencing. Every one of the 30 patients in the study had endoscopy and a small intestinal biopsy. Lamina propria cells were released by collagenase digestion of the biopsy tissue left over after intraepithelial cell isolation. The Qiagen DNeasy blood extraction kit was used to extract genomic DNA from the frozen unsorted cell fractions. Per the germline V gene, SGHDT is the CDR1 and YYEEEE is the CDR2. Clipping removes 4 bases from V and 6 bases from J, with 17 as the unmatched junction base count. Spanning cysteine to phenylalanine, the CDR3 consists of 18 amino acids. Of the read, only the CDR3 DNA is kept; its 54 bases are in frame from base 1. Libraries were made using the immunoSEQ multiplex PCR assay. Using reverse primers that targeted J gene segments together with forward primers that targeted V gene segments, the TR loci were amplified in a multiplexed PCR. The amplified CDR3 regions were sequenced using the Illumina HiSeq System. For the original study's pipeline: Closely related reads were merged by a nearest-neighbour algorithm to remove PCR and sequencing errors and to collapse the data into unique sequences. Repertoires were summarised by clonality and by T cell density, defined as TR molecules per amount of genomic DNA input. CDR3 amino acid sequences present in at least 80% of unsorted samples were defined as public TRs and were then tested for differential abundance between coeliac and control samples. Every lamina propria sample was searched for matches to a list of a few hundred published gliadin-specific TRB sequences. Kruskal-Wallis tests followed by Dunn post-tests were used to test for differences in clonality and density between disease groups. Entries here come from immuneACCESS through TCRdb and include only in-frame sequences with V and J called. Some clones fail to appear in such tables; in the studies checked, an unresolved V gene covers under half of the shortfall, and the cause of the remainder is unknown. For V, J and clone size, that table is used; D and trimming come from the DNA. The sample records around 4,800 clones, 60% to 75% of which are singletons. Under 6% of the sample belongs to the ten largest clones.

Worth noting for this clone: The specificity of this receptor is unknown. Per-nucleotide qualities are absent, and no much larger clonotype sits a single base away.

Rearrangement joined TRBV5-6 to TRBJ1-2, with 11 middle bases fitting TRBD1. Sequencing was done on a sample of lamina propria lymphocytes from the gut. The cell subset or site label, as the study defines it: lamina propria cell (LPC) fraction of small intestinal biopsy. The clonotype comes from a woman aged 18-30 years with active celiac disease. The CDR3 protein sequence reads: CASSLRTGGPGGIHGYTF. The nucleotide sequence reads as follows: TGTGCCAGCAGCCTACGGACAGGGGGCCCCGGTGGTATCCATGGCTACACCTTC.